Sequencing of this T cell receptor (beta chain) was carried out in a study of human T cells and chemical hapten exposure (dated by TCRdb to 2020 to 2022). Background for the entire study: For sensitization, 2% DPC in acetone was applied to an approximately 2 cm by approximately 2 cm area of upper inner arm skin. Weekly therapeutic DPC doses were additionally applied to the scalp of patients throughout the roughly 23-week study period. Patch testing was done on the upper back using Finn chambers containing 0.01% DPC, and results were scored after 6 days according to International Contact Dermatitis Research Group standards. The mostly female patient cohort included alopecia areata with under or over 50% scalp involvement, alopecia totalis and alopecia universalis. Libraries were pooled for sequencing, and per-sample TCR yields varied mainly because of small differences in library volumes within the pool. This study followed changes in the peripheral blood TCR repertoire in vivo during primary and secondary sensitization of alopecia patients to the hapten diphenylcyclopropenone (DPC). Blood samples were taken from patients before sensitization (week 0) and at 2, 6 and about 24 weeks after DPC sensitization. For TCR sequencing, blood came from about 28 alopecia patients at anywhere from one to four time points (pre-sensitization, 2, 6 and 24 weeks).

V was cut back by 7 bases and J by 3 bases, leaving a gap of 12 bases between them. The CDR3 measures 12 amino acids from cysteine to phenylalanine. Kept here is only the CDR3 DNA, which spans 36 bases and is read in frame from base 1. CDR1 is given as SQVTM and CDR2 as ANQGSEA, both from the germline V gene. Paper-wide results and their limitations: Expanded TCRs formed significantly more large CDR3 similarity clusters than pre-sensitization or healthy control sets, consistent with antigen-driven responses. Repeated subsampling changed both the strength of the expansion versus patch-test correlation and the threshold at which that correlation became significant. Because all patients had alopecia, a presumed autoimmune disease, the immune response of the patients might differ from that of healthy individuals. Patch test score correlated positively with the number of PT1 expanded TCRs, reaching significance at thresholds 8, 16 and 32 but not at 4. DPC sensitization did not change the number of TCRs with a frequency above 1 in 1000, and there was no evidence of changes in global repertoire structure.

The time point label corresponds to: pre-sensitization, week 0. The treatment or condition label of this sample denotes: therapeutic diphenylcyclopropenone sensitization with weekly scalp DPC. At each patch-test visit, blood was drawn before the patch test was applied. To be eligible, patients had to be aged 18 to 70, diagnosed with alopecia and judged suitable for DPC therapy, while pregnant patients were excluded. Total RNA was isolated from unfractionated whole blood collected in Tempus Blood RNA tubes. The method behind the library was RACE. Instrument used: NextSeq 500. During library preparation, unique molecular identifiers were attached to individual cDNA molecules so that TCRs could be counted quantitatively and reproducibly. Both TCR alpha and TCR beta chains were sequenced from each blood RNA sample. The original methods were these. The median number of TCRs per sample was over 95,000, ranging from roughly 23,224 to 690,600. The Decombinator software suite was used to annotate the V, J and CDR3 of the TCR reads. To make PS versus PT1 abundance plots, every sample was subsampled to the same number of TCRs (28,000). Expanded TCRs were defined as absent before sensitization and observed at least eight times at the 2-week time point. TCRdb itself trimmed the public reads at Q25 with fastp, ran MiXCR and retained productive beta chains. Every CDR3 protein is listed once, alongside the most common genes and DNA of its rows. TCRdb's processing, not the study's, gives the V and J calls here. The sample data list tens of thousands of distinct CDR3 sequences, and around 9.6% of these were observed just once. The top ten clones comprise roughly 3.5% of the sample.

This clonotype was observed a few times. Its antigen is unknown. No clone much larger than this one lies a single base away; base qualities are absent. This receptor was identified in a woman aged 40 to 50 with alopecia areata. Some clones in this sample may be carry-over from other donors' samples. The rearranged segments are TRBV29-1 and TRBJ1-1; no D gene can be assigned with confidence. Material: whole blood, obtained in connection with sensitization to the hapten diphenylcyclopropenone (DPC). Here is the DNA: TGCAGCGCTACACGTCTGGACACTGAAGCTTTCTTT. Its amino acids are CSATRLDTEAFF.